The 5 T cell receptor beta chains listed next were all sequenced from one sample in a study of cytomegalovirus exposure and HLA in healthy donors. This PCR relied on a set of 60 Vbeta primers and 13 Jbeta primers. Assay used: immunoSEQ multiplex PCR; TCRdb lists only in-frame clones, some missing. The listing records around 26,000 clones. The material sequenced was PBMCs. Receptor source: a male donor in good health and CMV-seropositive.

This chain joins TRBV28 and TRBJ1-5; 9 bases are a match to TRBD1. This CDR3 has 15 residues. Unmatched junction bases numbered 8, after V lost 5 bases and J lost 6 bases. Germline assignment: CDR1 MDHEN and CDR2 SYDVKM. CDR3 sequence: CASSGGTGIFQPQHF. In nucleotides, the CDR3 is TGTGCCAGCAGTGGCGGGACAGGGATTTTTCAGCCCCAGCATTTT.

The gene calls are TRBV6-6 and TRBJ1-5; 7 bases agree with TRBD1. V shed 6 bases and J 3 bases; nucleotides not matched to a gene: 8. The germline CDR1 and CDR2 sequences are MNHNY and SVGAGI (reference sequence). This CDR3 is built from 15 residues. DNA of the CDR3: TGTGCCAGCAGGGTACACGACAGGGACAATCAGCCCCAGCATTTT. This gives the protein CASRVHDRDNQPQHF.

This rearrangement joins TRBV2 to TRBJ1-1, with D unclear. This CDR3 is 13 amino acids long. V lost 6 bases and J lost 1, with 9 bases in between. Germline CDR1 is SNHLY and CDR2 is FYNNEI. The CDR3 sequence is CASRRSPNTEAFF. The CDR3 DNA follows: TGTGCCAGCAGGAGGAGCCCGAACACTGAAGCTTTCTTT.

CDR3 in DNA: TGTGCCAGCAGTCAACCCGGAGTCAGGGGTGAGGGCTACACCTTC. It encodes CASSQPGVRGEGYTF. The genes are TRBV6-5 and TRBJ1-2; maybe TRBD1 (6 bases). V dropped 5 bases and J dropped 8 bases, with 21 bases sitting between them. Per the germline V gene, CDR1 is MNHEY and CDR2 is SVGAGI. The CDR3 loop spans 15 amino acids.

CDR3 sequence: CASSPIGPGGTEAFF. DNA for the CDR3: TGTGCCAGCAGCCCTATAGGGCCCGGGGGGACTGAAGCTTTCTTT. The chain combines TRBV28 with TRBJ1-1, with D possibly matching TRBD1 (5 bases). Germline values: CDR1 MDHEN, CDR2 SYDVKM. The CDR3 has 15 residues. V was clipped by 6 bases and J by 5 bases, with 19 bases between them.